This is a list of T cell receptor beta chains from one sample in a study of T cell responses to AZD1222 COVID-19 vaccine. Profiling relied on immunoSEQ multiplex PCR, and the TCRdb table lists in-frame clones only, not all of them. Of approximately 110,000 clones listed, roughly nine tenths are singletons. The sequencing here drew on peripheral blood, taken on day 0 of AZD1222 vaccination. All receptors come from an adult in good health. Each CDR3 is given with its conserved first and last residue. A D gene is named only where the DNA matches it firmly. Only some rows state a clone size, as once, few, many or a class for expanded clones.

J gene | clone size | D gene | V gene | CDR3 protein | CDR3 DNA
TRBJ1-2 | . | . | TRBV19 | CASKKRGDYGYTF | TGTGCCAGTAAAAAGCGGGGAGACTATGGCTACACCTTC
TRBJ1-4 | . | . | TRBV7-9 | CAIDSGGFNEKLFF | TGTGCCATCGATTCGGGGGGGTTTAATGAAAAACTGTTTTTT
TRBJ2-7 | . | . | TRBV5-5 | CASSLDFNVPYF | TGTGCCAGCAGCTTGGATTTCAACGTACCGTACTTC
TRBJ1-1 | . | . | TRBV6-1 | CASSDRNTEAFF | TGTGCCAGCAGTGACAGGAACACTGAAGCTTTCTTT
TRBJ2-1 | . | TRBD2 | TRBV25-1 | CASKSTAGPREQFF | TGTGCCAGCAAGAGTACAGCGGGGCCCCGTGAGCAGTTCTTC
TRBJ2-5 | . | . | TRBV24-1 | CATSGRSEETQYF | TGTGCCACCAGTGGGCGATCGGAAGAGACCCAGTACTTC
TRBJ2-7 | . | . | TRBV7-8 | CASSLAWDRLHF | TGTGCCAGCAGCTTAGCTTGGGACCGACTCCACTTC
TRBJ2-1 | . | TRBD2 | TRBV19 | CASSDGLVGYNEQFF | TGTGCCAGTAGTGACGGACTAGTAGGATACAATGAGCAGTTCTTC
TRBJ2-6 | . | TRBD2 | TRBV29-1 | CSAKAGVSGANVLTF | TGCAGCGCCAAGGCGGGGGTCTCTGGGGCCAACGTCCTGACTTTC
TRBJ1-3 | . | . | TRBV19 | CASSIMGHHFSGNTIYF | TGTGCCAGTAGTATAATGGGACACCATTTCTCTGGAAACACCATATATTTT
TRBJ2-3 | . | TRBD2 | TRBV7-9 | CASNPPGLVEDTQYF | TGTGCCAGCAACCCCCCCGGACTAGTTGAAGATACGCAGTATTTT
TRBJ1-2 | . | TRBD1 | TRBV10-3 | CAISTSDRGTGGYTF | TGTGCCATCAGTACCTCGGACAGGGGTACCGGTGGCTACACCTTC
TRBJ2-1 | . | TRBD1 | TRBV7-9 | CASSPDRGYNEQFF | TGTGCCAGCAGCCCTGACAGGGGTTACAATGAGCAGTTCTTC
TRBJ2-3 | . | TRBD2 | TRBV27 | CASTGVAGIGRQYF | TGTGCCAGCACCGGGGTAGCGGGGATAGGACGGCAGTATTTT
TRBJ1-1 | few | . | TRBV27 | CASRKDGRGTEAFF | TGTGCCAGCAGGAAAGATGGGCGAGGAACTGAAGCTTTCTTT
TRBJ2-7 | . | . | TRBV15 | CATSIGWEQYF | TGTGCCACCAGCATAGGGTGGGAGCAGTACTTC
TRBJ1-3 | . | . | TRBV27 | CASRGTSGNTIYF | TGTGCCAGTAGAGGGACCTCTGGAAACACCATATATTTT
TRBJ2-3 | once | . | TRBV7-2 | CASSWGSEGTDTQYF | TGTGCCAGCAGCTGGGGTTCTGAAGGCACAGATACGCAGTATTTT